The next 10 T cell receptor beta chains were all read from a single sample in a study of T cells in Graves' hyperthyroidism and ophthalmopathy (dated by TCRdb to between 2017 and 2020). Library construction relied on multiplex PCR. The listed sequencing device is Illumina HiSeq 2000. TCR beta CDR3 regions were amplified from RNA transcripts. The TCR CDR3 was subjected to a first round of RT-PCR using the HTBI primer set and the Qiagen OneStep RT-PCR kit. Through fastp at Q25 and MiXCR, TCRdb rebuilt clones from the public reads, retaining in-frame beta chains. Under each unique CDR3 protein, matching rows form one entry showing the most common genes and DNA. Within this sample are about 320,000 distinct CDR3 sequences, with over 15% of them counted one time only. Roughly a third of the sample comes from the top ten. The sample taken for sequencing was blood. The receptors come from a young man with Graves' hyperthyroidism.

The chain links TRBV19 to TRBJ1-1; D remains ambiguous. Germline CDR1 and CDR2: LNHDA and SQIVND (reference sequence). Between the trimmed V and J ends, which lost 4 bases and 4 bases, there was a span of 16 bases. The CDR3 runs 15 residues. As DNA, the CDR3 is TGTGCCAGTAGTAGGGTTTCTGGTATAAGCACTGAAGCTTTCTTT. Protein product: CASSRVSGISTEAFF.

This clonotype was found many times. V usage is TRBV12-3 or TRBV12-4 and J usage is TRBJ2-3; possibly TRBD2 for D (6 bases). The CDR3 consists of 16 residues. V shed 2 bases and J shed 2 bases, with 14 bases lying between them. The CDR3 spells CASSLTVAGSTDTQYF. As DNA, the CDR3 is TGTGCCAGCAGTTTAACCGTCGCGGGGTCCACAGATACGCAGTATTTT.

This clonotype was seen repeatedly, ten times or more. The chain carries TRBV13 and TRBJ2-7, with no clear D. This CDR3 has 13 amino acids. Germline values: CDR1 PRHDT, CDR2 FYEKMQ (reference sequence). V dropped 5 bases and J dropped 5 bases, with 13 bases sitting between them. CDR3 loop: CASSPLQFDEQYF. In DNA, the CDR3 is TGTGCCAGCAGCCCCCTCCAATTCGACGAGCAGTACTTC.

This clonotype was observed a few times. The chain employs TRBV18 and TRBJ2-1, with D unclear. The CDR3 has 11 amino acids. The V end was cut by 3 bases, the J end by 9 bases, with 6 bases between. The germline gives CDR1 KGHSH, CDR2 LQKENI. CDR3 sequence reads: CASSPKTEQFF. Here the CDR3 DNA reads TGTGCCAGCTCACCGAAAACTGAGCAGTTCTTC.

There are many counts of this clonotype. The chain is built from TRBV5-5 and TRBJ1-1; 8 bases are shared with TRBD1. V lost 6 bases and J lost 1; bases outside the gene matches: 5. The CDR3 runs 14 residues. Germline CDR1 reads SGHKS; CDR2 reads YYEKEE (reference sequence). The CDR3 DNA reads TGTGCCAGCACCACCGGGACAGGGAACACTGAAGCTTTCTTT. It yields the protein CASTTGTGNTEAFF.

The chain has TRBV28 and TRBJ2-5, with 12 positions matching TRBD1. The CDR3 sequence is 16 residues long. After removal of 7 bases from V and 4 bases from J, the junction contained 10 bases not matched to a gene. In germline, CDR1 is MDHEN, CDR2 SYDVKM. The CDR3 DNA sequence: TGTGCCAGCATCCAGGCCGGGACAGGGGGCCGAGAGACCCAGTACTTC. Residues: CASIQAGTGGRETQYF.

The sample holds many counts of this clonotype. The chain couples TRBV2 to TRBJ2-2, with 10 positions matching TRBD2. The CDR3 covers 19 residues. Germline-derived CDR1 and CDR2 are SNHLY and FYNNEI. The V segment lost 5 bases and the J segment 1 base; nucleotides outside the gene matches: 13. The CDR3, as DNA: TGTGCCAGCAGTCCCTTATCTAGCGGGAGACCCGAGAACACCGGGGAGCTGTTTTTT. Its translation is CASSPLSSGRPENTGELFF.

This clonotype was seen ten or more times. V and J are TRBV11-3 and TRBJ2-3; TRBD2 matches 7 bases. Germline V gene data show CDR1 as SGHNT and CDR2 as YENEEA. Germline trimming cut 5 bases from V and 8 bases from J; bases unmatched to any gene: 13. The CDR3 is 15 residues long. The CDR3 nucleotides read TGTGCCAGCAGCCCCGGGGGGACTACCGCCGGTACGCAGTATTTT. Translation: CASSPGGTTAGTQYF.

This clonotype was counted only a few times. V usage is TRBV20-1 and J usage is TRBJ1-5; 10 bases agree with TRBD1. This CDR3 is 14 amino acids long. Losses at the gene ends were 5 bases for V and 6 bases for J; bases not matched to a gene: 7. Per the germline V gene, CDR1 is DFQATT and CDR2 is SNEGSKA (reference sequence). The CDR3 nucleotides read TGCAGTGCTCCCGACAGGGGGCCGGGTCAGCCCCAGCATTTT. It is translated as CSAPDRGPGQPQHF.

The chain recombines TRBV11-3 with TRBJ1-1, with D unresolved. This CDR3 spans 14 amino acids. Germline V gene data show CDR1 as SGHNT and CDR2 as YENEEA. V lost 5 bases to trimming and J lost 4 bases, with 14 bases between them. In DNA form, the CDR3 reads TGTGCCAGCAGCCAAGAAAGCAGGACCACTGAAGCTTTCTTT. The encoded protein is CASSQESRTTEAFF.